This passage covers 4 T cell receptor beta chains from one sample sequenced in a study of cytomegalovirus exposure and HLA in healthy donors. Primers for the PCR totalled 60 Vbeta and 13 Jbeta. The repertoire was sequenced with immunoSEQ multiplex PCR; TCRdb's copy has only in-frame clones and lacks some. This repertoire shows some 180,000 clones, 76% found once; its top ten account for around 1.6%. The sequenced material came from PBMCs. These TCRs come from a man between 18 and 35 years old in good health and CMV-seronegative.

The V and J genes are TRBV29-1 and TRBJ2-3, with 7 bases fitting TRBD2. The V gene's germline CDR1 is SQVTM and CDR2 ANQGSEA. The CDR3 has 12 residues. Unmatched junction bases numbered 6, after V lost 7 bases and J lost 5 bases. Written as DNA, the CDR3 is TGCAGCGGGGGGAGGGCCGGAGATACGCAGTATTTT. Amino acids: CSGGRAGDTQYF.

In this sample, this clone turned up a few times. The rearrangement joins TRBV27 to TRBJ1-5, with D perhaps matching TRBD1 (6 bases). The CDR3 is 15 residues long. Per germline, CDR1 MNHEY and CDR2 SMNVEV (reference sequence). V dropped 2 bases and J dropped 4 bases, with 12 bases sitting between them. The DNA of the CDR3 is TGTGCCAGCAGTTTAACGACAGGTTTAAATCAGCCCCAGCATTTT. Translation: CASSLTTGLNQPQHF.

J is TRBJ1-3 and V is TRBV18, with unresolved D. This CDR3 spans 14 amino acids. Germline lookup yields CDR1 KGHSH and CDR2 LQKENI. Trimming pared 2 bases from V and 1 base from J, leaving 6 bases between. In DNA form, the CDR3 reads TGTGCCAGCTCACCAGGCGGGTCTGGAAACACCATATATTTT. Amino acid sequence: CASSPGGSGNTIYF. Full variable domain (remainder filled in from reference TRBV18 and TRBJ1-3): NAGVMQNPRHLVRRRGQEARLRCSPMKGHSHVYWYRQLPEEGLKFMVYLQKENIIDESGMPKERFSAEFPKEGPSILRIQQVVRGDSAAYFCASSPGGSGNTIYFGEGSWLTVV.

The chain recombines TRBV11-3 with TRBJ2-5; the D is unclear. Between the trimmed V and J ends, which lost 2 bases and 5 bases, there was a span of 12 bases. CDR1 SGHNT and CDR2 YENEEA come from the germline V gene. CDR3 length: 14 amino acids. The CDR3: CASSLNSPRETQYF. CDR3 nucleotide sequence: TGTGCCAGCAGCTTAAACTCGCCTAGGGAGACCCAGTACTTC.